This TCR beta chain was documented in a study of blood T cell repertoires in COVID-19. Study background: In each case, the material was cDNA or gDNA derived from T cells, B-cell-depleted T cells, or PBMCs.

This table comes from immunoSEQ multiplex PCR, and its TCRdb copy is limited to in-frame clones, with some not included. The profile shows roughly 230,000 clones, about 91% of them singletons. V was shortened by 4 bases and J by 0 bases, with 7 bases between the two germline ends. The germline gives CDR1 SGHVS, CDR2 FNYEAQ. This CDR3 is 14 amino acids long. The clonotype was recovered from a woman aged 40 to 55 who had recovered from COVID-19. This chain connects TRBV7-6 to TRBJ1-5, with D uncertain. Sequencing used peripheral blood. CDR3: CASSSDYSNQPQHF. The CDR3 bases are TGTGCCAGCAGCTCCGACTATAGCAATCAGCCCCAGCATTTT.